This T cell receptor beta chain was captured in a study of T cell responses to AZD1222 COVID-19 vaccine. Regarding the study as a whole: It should be noted that donors were predominantly white British and more often female, and clonal diversity was possibly underestimated. Spike-specific TCR repertoires showed rising breadth and depth after two AZD1222 doses. CD4 TCRs covered the whole spike, strongest at regions 160-218 and 743-854.

Germline trimming cut 8 bases from V and 4 bases from J; bases unmatched to any gene: 11. CDR1 MNHEY and CDR2 SMNVEV come from the germline V gene (reference sequence). This CDR3 has 14 amino acids. This clone was observed a single time. Its matching antigen is unknown. Measured with immunoSEQ multiplex PCR; TCRdb has only the in-frame clones, and not every one. This table holds roughly 120,000 clones, 90% found once. This TCR derives from an adult who received the MenACWY meningococcal vaccine as a control. The chain has TRBV27 and TRBJ2-7, with TRBD1 matching over 7 bases. This specimen was peripheral blood, taken 28 days after the second dose of the MenACWY control vaccine. CDR3 nucleotide sequence: TGTGCCAGCTGCCCCGGGACAGCTTTTTACGAGCAGTACTTC. Its protein is CASCPGTAFYEQYF.